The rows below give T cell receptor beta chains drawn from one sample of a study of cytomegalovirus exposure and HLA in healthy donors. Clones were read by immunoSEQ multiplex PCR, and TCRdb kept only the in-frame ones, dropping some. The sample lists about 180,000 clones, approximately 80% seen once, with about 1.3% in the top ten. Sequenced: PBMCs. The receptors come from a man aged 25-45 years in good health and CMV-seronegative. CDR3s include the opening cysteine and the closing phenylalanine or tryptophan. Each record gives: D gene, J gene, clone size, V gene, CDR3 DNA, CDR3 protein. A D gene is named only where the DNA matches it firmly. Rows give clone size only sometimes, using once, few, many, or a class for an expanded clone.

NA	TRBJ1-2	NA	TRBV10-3	TGTGCCATCAGTGATAGATGGGCAGGGGAAGACTATGGCTACACCTTC	CAISDRWAGEDYGYTF
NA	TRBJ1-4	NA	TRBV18	TGTGCCAGCTCATCCCGACAGGAGCAGAATGAAAAACTGTTTTTT	CASSSRQEQNEKLFF
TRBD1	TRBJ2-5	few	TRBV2	TGTGCCAGCAGTGAGGGACAGCTACGGGGAGAGACCCAGTACTTC	CASSEGQLRGETQYF
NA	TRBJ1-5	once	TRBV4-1	TGCGCCAGCAGCCCGGGCCAGGGCCATCAGCCCCAGCATTTT	CASSPGQGHQPQHF
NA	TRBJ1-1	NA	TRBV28	TGTGCCAGCAGCCGAGTGGGGGGGCGTCTCACTGAAGCTTTCTTT	CASSRVGGRLTEAFF
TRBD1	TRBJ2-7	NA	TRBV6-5	TGTGCCAGCAGTTACTCCGACAGGGGAGCCTACGAGCAGTACTTC	CASSYSDRGAYEQYF
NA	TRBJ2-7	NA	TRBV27	TGTGCCAGCAGTTTCGGAAGGAGACCCTACGAGCAGTACTTC	CASSFGRRPYEQYF
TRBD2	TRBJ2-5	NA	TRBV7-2	TGTGCCAGCAGCTTAGAGGCATTGGGACTAGCGGGACGGCAAGAGACCCAGTACTTC	CASSLEALGLAGRQETQYF
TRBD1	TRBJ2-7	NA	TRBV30	TGTGCCTGGGGCCCCGGGACAGGGTTCTACGAGCAGTACTTC	CAWGPGTGFYEQYF
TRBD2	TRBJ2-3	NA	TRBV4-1	TGCGCCAGCAGCCAACCCGGGGGGGGGAGTAGCGATACGCAGTATTTT	CASSQPGGGSSDTQYF
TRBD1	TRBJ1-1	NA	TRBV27	TGTGCCAGCAGTACCTACCCCCCGGACAGGCAGAACACTGAAGCTTTCTTT	CASSTYPPDRQNTEAFF
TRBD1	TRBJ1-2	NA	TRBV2	TGTGCCAGATTGGGACAGGGCGCCTATGGCTACACCTTC	CARLGQGAYGYTF
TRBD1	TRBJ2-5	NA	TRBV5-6	TGTGCCAGCAGCTTGACCCCGGGACAGGGGCAAGAGACCCAGTACTTC	CASSLTPGQGQETQYF
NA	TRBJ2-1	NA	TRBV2	TGTGCCAGCAGCCCACTCTCCTACAATGAGCAGTTCTTC	CASSPLSYNEQFF
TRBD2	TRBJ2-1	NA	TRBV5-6	TGTGCCAGCAGCGGGGGGGGAAATGAGCAGTTCTTC	CASSGGGNEQFF
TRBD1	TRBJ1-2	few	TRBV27	TGTGCCAGCAGTTTGAATAAGAGACAGGGGGCTTGGGGCTACACCTTC	CASSLNKRQGAWGYTF
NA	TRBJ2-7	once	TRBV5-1	TGCGCCAGCAGAGACAGCACTCCCTACGAGCAGTACTTC	CASRDSTPYEQYF
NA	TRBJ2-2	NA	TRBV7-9	TGTGCCAGCAGCCTAGGACGGGCGAACACCGGGGAGCTGTTTTTT	CASSLGRANTGELFF
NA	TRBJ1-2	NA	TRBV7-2	TGTGCCAGCAGCCCAGGCCCCCAACCGGTCTATGGCTACACCTTC	CASSPGPQPVYGYTF
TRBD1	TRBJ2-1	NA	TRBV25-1	TGTGCCAGCAGCAATGACAGGGGTAATGAGCAGTTCTTC	CASSNDRGNEQFF
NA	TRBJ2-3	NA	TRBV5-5	TGTGCCAGCAGCTTGGCTTTCGCGAGCACAGATACGCAGTATTTT	CASSLAFASTDTQYF
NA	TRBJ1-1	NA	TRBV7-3	TGTGCCAGCAGCCCCGGAGCTTTCTTT	CASSPGAFF
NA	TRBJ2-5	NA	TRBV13	TGTGCCAGCAGCCCGACCTCGACTGGGGAGGTAGAGACCCAGTACTTC	CASSPTSTGEVETQYF
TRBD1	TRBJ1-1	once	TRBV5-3	TGTGCCAGAAGCTTGGGGGGTGACAGGGGAAGTACTGAAGCTTTCTTT	CARSLGGDRGSTEAFF
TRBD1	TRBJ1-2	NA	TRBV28	TGTGCCAGCAGTTTACCCCCCTGGTCGGGACAGGGATCTGGCTACACCTTC	CASSLPPWSGQGSGYTF
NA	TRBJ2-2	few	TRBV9	TGTGCCAGCAGCGTCAGCGGGTACCCCACCGGGGAGCTGTTTTTT	CASSVSGYPTGELFF
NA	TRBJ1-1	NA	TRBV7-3	TGTGCCAGCAGCTTTGGGCAGGGACTGTGGACTGAAGCTTTCTTT	CASSFGQGLWTEAFF
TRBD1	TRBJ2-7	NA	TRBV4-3	TGCGCCAGCAGCCAAGGGGCGCGACAGGGTGGCGAGCAGTACTTC	CASSQGARQGGEQYF
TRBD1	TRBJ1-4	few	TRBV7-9	TGTGCCAGCAGTAGTAAAATTTTCGGGACAGTTCATGAAAAACTGTTTTTT	CASSSKIFGTVHEKLFF
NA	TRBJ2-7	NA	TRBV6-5	TGTGCCAGCAGTCCCTCAGGTTGGCCCTACGAGCAGTACTTC	CASSPSGWPYEQYF
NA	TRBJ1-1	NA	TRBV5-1	TGCGCCAGCAGCTTGGCCCCGGGGATGAACACTGAAGCTTTCTTT	CASSLAPGMNTEAFF
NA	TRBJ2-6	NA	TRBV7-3	TGTGCCAGCAGCTTAGGGGTTTGGGGGGCTGGGGCCAACGTCCTGACTTTC	CASSLGVWGAGANVLTF
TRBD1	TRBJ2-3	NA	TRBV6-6	TGTGCCAGCGGGGGACAGCATGTTGCAGATACGCAGTATTTT	CASGGQHVADTQYF
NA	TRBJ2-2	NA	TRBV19	TGTGCCAGTAGTATTGGTGGGGGCTTTAACACCGGGGAGCTGTTTTTT	CASSIGGGFNTGELFF
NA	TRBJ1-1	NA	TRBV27	TGTGCCAGCAGTTTCTTTAGGGGCACTGAAGCTTTCTTT	CASSFFRGTEAFF
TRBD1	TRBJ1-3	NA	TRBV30	TGTGCCTGGAACCTGGACAGGGGATATGGAAACACCATATATTTT	CAWNLDRGYGNTIYF
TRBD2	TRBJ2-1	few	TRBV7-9	TGTGCCAGCAGCCATGGCGGGACTAGCGGGATCTATGAGCAGTTCTTC	CASSHGGTSGIYEQFF
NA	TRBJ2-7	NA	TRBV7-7	TGTGCTAGCAGCTTAGCAAGCGGAGAAGGATACGAGCAGTACTTC	CASSLASGEGYEQYF
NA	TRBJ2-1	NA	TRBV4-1	TGCGCCAGCAATGCTGGCCAGATCTCCTACAATGAGCAGTTCTTC	CASNAGQISYNEQFF
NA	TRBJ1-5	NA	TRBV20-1	TGCAGTGCCCTGGCCCAGCCCCAGCATTTT	CSALAQPQHF
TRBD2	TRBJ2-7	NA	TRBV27	TGTGCCAGCAGTTTAGCGGGGGTTACCACCTACGAGCAGTACTTC	CASSLAGVTTYEQYF
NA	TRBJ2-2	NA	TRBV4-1	TGCGCCAGCAGCCAAAAGAGCGGTACCGTCGGCACCGGGGAGCTGTTTTTT	CASSQKSGTVGTGELFF
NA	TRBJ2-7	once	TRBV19	TGTGCCAGTAGTATGGTTGCGGAGGCCTACGAGCAGTACTTC	CASSMVAEAYEQYF
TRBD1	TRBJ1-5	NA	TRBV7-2	TGTGCCAGCAGCTTCACAGGGGTCAATCAGCCCCAGCATTTT	CASSFTGVNQPQHF
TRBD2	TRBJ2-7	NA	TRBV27	TGTGCCAGCACCCCCCTTAAGGCGGGAGCCCCCGAGCAGTACTTC	CASTPLKAGAPEQYF
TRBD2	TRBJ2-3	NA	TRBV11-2	TGTGCCAGCAGCTCTAGCGGGCCTAGCACAGATACGCAGTATTTT	CASSSSGPSTDTQYF
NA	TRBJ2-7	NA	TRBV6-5	TGTGCCAGCAGTTACTCGAGAGGGAACCGGGCCGAGCAGTACTTC	CASSYSRGNRAEQYF
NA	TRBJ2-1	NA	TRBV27	TGTGCCAGCAGTAGGGGGAGGGGGTCCTACAATGAGCAGTTCTTC	CASSRGRGSYNEQFF
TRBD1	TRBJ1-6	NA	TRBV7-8	TGTGCCAGCAGCTCTCCCGGACAGGGGGATTTTAATTCACCCCTCCACTTT	CASSSPGQGDFNSPLHF
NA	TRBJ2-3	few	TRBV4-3	TGCGCCAGCAGCCAGCAGGGTACTACTAGCACAGATACGCAGTATTTT	CASSQQGTTSTDTQYF
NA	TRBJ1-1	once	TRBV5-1	TGCGCCAGCAGCTTGGAGTTAGGAGGGACCACTGAAGCTTTCTTT	CASSLELGGTTEAFF
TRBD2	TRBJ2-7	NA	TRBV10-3	TGTGCCATCAAGCGGGGGGGCTCCTACGAGCAGTACTTC	CAIKRGGSYEQYF
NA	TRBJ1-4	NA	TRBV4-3	TGCGCCAGCAGCCAAGATACGGGTGTTCGGGAAAAACTGTTTTTT	CASSQDTGVREKLFF
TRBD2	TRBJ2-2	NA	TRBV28	TGTGCCAGCAGTAAGACTAGCGGATTAAACACCGGGGAGCTGTTTTTT	CASSKTSGLNTGELFF
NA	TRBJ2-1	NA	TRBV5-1	TGCGCCAGCAGCCCTGCTTTGGCGGGACGGTACAATGAGCAGTTCTTC	CASSPALAGRYNEQFF